This T cell receptor (beta chain) was obtained from a study of cytomegalovirus exposure and HLA in healthy donors. Study outcomes and limitations: Later work found most CMV-associated TCR beta chains apparently HLA-restricted. It was shown in a later analysis that HLA-associated TCR beta chains were more clonally expanded than other, equally common chains.

This CDR3 has 16 residues. V trimming: 8 bases; J trimming: 5 bases; junction bases outside the gene matches: 15. Looked up from germline, CDR1 is LNHDA and CDR2 is SQIVND (reference sequence). Of note for this clone: Its antigen is not identified.

PCR used 60 Vbeta primers and 13 Jbeta primers. This table comes from immunoSEQ multiplex PCR, and its TCRdb copy is limited to in-frame clones, with some not included. The listing records 60,000 to 85,000 clones. The sequence was obtained from a man in his fifties in good health and CMV-seropositive. The chain employs TRBV19 and TRBJ1-5, with 7 nucleotides matching TRBD1. Input material: PBMCs. CDR3 nucleotides: TGTGCCAGTCGACGAGCCCGGGACAGTACCCATCAGCCCCAGCATTTT. Residues: CASRRARDSTHQPQHF.